These 17 T cell receptor beta chains came from one sample sequenced in a study of CD8 T cells in ankylosing spondylitis. Study-wide results and limits: There was a TCR beta motif, made of several highly homologous variants, that appeared characteristic of ankylosing spondylitis blood.

TCRdb used MiXCR to reprocess the 5' RACE reads, holding one entry per CDR3 protein. The profile shows 350,000 or so distinct CDR3 sequences, around 7.6% of them singletons. Which antigens these TCRs recognize remains unknown. Sequencing was carried out using blood, either unsorted or a sorted T cell fraction (not recorded which). These receptors were taken from a male donor with ankylosing spondylitis.

This clonotype has more than one count but fewer than ten. This sequence joins TRBV9 and TRBJ2-3; D ambiguous. CDR1 and CDR2 from the germline V gene are SGDLS and YYNGEE. The CDR3 consists of 14 residues. Between the trimmed V and J ends, which lost 0 bases and 2 bases, there was a span of 7 bases. The CDR3 nucleotides read TGTGCCAGCAGCGTAGAAGCCTTCACAGATACGCAGTATTTT. This codes for CASSVEAFTDTQYF.

The chain links TRBV12-3 or TRBV12-4 to TRBJ2-3; D perhaps matches TRBD2 (5 bases). The CDR3 is 13 residues long. V shed 5 bases and J shed 2 bases, with 8 bases lying between them. In DNA form, the CDR3 reads TGTGCCAGCAGTCCCCGGGACACAGATACGCAGTATTTT. Translation gives CASSPRDTDTQYF.

This clonotype was detected many times. The rearrangement links TRBV28 to TRBJ2-7; a possible D gene is TRBD2 (6 bases). V shed 3 bases and J shed 2 bases, with 14 bases lying between them. The CDR3 runs to 15 residues. CDR1 is MDHEN, CDR2 SYDVKM, per germline. For the CDR3, the DNA is TGTGCCAGCAGTTTTCTCCCAGGGAGGACCTACGAGCAGTACTTC. This sequence encodes CASSFLPGRTYEQYF.

In this sample, this clonotype turned up many times. The chain is built from TRBV21-1 and TRBJ1-4. TRBV21-1 is noted as a pseudogene. This CDR3 is built from 12 residues. CDR3 loop: CASSIDCEKLFF. The CDR3 DNA follows: TGTGCCAGCAGCATCGACTGTGAAAAACTGTTTTTT.

The chain has TRBV6-1 and TRBJ2-2; tentative D call: TRBD1 (5 bases). With 10 bases removed from V and 1 base from J, the gap between germline ends came to 10 bases. Germline CDR1 and CDR2: MNHNS and SASEGT. The CDR3 sequence is 13 residues long. The CDR3 spells CANGQGNTGELFF. In DNA form, the CDR3 reads TGTGCCAATGGGCAGGGGAACACCGGGGAGCTGTTTTTT.

This clonotype showed up just a few times. The V call is TRBV11-1, the J call TRBJ2-4; D may be TRBD2 (6 bases). V lost 6 bases and J lost 8, with 20 bases in between. Germline loops: CDR1 SGHAT, CDR2 FQDESV (reference sequence). The CDR3 totals 15 residues. The CDR3 protein is CASSPSGGPGDIQYF. In DNA, the CDR3 is TGTGCCAGCAGTCCGAGCGGAGGGCCGGGGGACATTCAGTACTTC.

At least ten counts were recorded for this clonotype. The chain carries TRBV5-1 and TRBJ2-5, with D uncertain. Trimming pared 5 bases from V and 1 base from J, leaving 12 bases between. The CDR3 is 14 amino acids. The germline V gene has CDR1 SGHRS and CDR2 YFSETQ. CDR3 nucleotide sequence: TGCGCCAGCAGAGCCCGTTACGGCCAAGAGACCCAGTACTTC. Its translation is CASRARYGQETQYF.

At least ten counts were recorded for this clonotype. V is TRBV5-1 and J is TRBJ2-2; 7 bases fit TRBD2. Germline V gene sequence: CDR1 SGHRS, CDR2 YFSETQ. The CDR3 runs to 19 residues. Trimming took 0 bases from V and 2 from J; bases not matched to a gene: 13. The chain's CDR3 is CASSLAPGGGPGNTGELFF. CDR3 DNA sequence: TGCGCCAGCAGCTTGGCTCCCGGGGGAGGGCCAGGAAACACCGGGGAGCTGTTTTTT.

This sequence joins TRBV27 and TRBJ2-7; 11 nucleotides line up with TRBD1. The CDR3 runs to 15 residues. CDR1 and CDR2 from the germline V gene are MNHEY and SMNVEV (reference sequence). After removal of 10 bases from V and 2 bases from J, the junction contained 10 bases not matched to a gene. DNA of the CDR3: TGTGCCATCGAGCTACCGGGACAGGGGGCCTACGAGCAGTACTTC. Translated: CAIELPGQGAYEQYF.

This clonotype was seen repeatedly, ten times or more. As DNA, the CDR3 is TGCAGTGCTAGAGATCTAGCGGGGATTTCCTACGAGCAGTACTTC. Protein sequence: CSARDLAGISYEQYF. J is TRBJ2-7 and V is TRBV20-1, with 9 bases aligning to TRBD2. Germline V lookup: CDR1 DFQATT, CDR2 SNEGSKA (reference sequence). J was trimmed by 1 base and V by 0 bases; bases with no gene match: 4. The CDR3 runs 15 residues.

Here the CDR3 DNA reads TGTGCCAGCAGCCAATTTTCCAGTCAGCCCCAGCATTTT. Its protein product is CASSQFSSQPQHF. The chain links TRBV14 to TRBJ1-5; the D is unclear. Germline CDR1 reads SGHDN; CDR2 reads FVKESK. The CDR3 covers 13 residues. V was trimmed by 2 bases and J by 6 bases, leaving 8 bases between them.

Only a few counts were recorded for this clonotype. The rearrangement links TRBV12-3 or TRBV12-4 to TRBJ2-7; 8 positions agree with TRBD2. This CDR3 is 17 amino acids long. J gave up 3 bases and V 3 bases, and 13 bases lay outside the gene matches. CDR3 sequence (DNA): TGTGCCAGCAGTTTTATGACTAGCGATTCGGGTCACTACGAGCAGTACTTC. Translation: CASSFMTSDSGHYEQYF.

In its sample, this clonotype was seen many times. For the CDR3, the DNA is TGTGCCAGCAGTTTAGCTCGCCAGGACTCCTACGAGCAGTACTTC. Translation gives CASSLARQDSYEQYF. The chain employs TRBV12-3 or TRBV12-4 and TRBJ2-7; D unclear. Trimming stripped 0 bases from V and 0 bases from J, with 9 bases between. The CDR3 sequence is 15 residues long.

This clonotype has a count of ten or more. This chain joins TRBV20-1 and TRBJ2-1; tentative D call: TRBD2 (5 bases). Germline-derived CDR1 and CDR2 are DFQATT and SNEGSKA (reference sequence). V was cut by 6 bases and J by 5 bases, with 14 bases left in between. The CDR3 is made up of 13 amino acids. The CDR3 DNA reads as TGCAGTGCCGAGGGTGGGAACCACAATGAGCAGTTCTTC. Protein: CSAEGGNHNEQFF.

A few counts support this clonotype. CDR3 coding DNA: TGTGCCATCAAAGTGGGGACCTCCTACAATGAGCAGTTCTTC. The encoded protein is CAIKVGTSYNEQFF. The chain recombines TRBV10-3 with TRBJ2-1, with D possibly being TRBD1 or TRBD2 (5 bases each). This CDR3 has 14 amino acids. V lost 7 bases to trimming and J lost 0 bases, with 10 bases between them. The V gene's germline CDR1 is ENHRY and CDR2 SYGVKD.

This chain joins TRBV6-5 and TRBJ2-5; either TRBD1 or TRBD2 may fit D (5 bases each). The CDR3 runs 13 residues. Germline V gene sequence: CDR1 MNHEY, CDR2 SVGAGI. V lost 8 bases and J 3 bases, leaving 13 bases between the germline ends. The CDR3 DNA sequence: TGTGCCAGCCGTAACGGGGCAGAAGAGACCCAGTACTTC. Its translation is CASRNGAEETQYF.

As DNA, the CDR3 is TGTGCCATCAGCGCAACAGGGAATCGTGAGCAGTTCTTC. This encodes CAISATGNREQFF. The genes are TRBV10-3 and TRBJ2-1; D is perhaps TRBD1 (6 bases). Germline V CDR1 and CDR2: ENHRY, SYGVKD. This CDR3 has 13 residues. Between the trimmed V and J ends, which lost 6 bases and 9 bases, there was a span of 15 bases.